The entry that follows covers one TCR beta chain sequence. V shed 2 bases and J 5 bases; nucleotides not matched to a gene: 7. Looked up from germline, CDR1 is KGHSH and CDR2 is LQKENI. There are 15 residues in the CDR3. This record belongs to a study of control samples from healthy donors and cancer patients. The protocol was immunoSEQ multiplex PCR, while the TCRdb copy is restricted to in-frame clones and leaves out a portion. Of about 120,000 clones in the sample, 93% were seen once. The sample comprised blood. The chain recombines TRBV18 with TRBJ1-1; 8 nucleotides line up with TRBD1. The sequence came from a man aged 30 to 39 in good health. The CDR3 loop reads CASSPLDRAGTEAFF. DNA of the CDR3: TGTGCCAGCTCACCATTGGACAGGGCTGGAACTGAAGCTTTCTTT.